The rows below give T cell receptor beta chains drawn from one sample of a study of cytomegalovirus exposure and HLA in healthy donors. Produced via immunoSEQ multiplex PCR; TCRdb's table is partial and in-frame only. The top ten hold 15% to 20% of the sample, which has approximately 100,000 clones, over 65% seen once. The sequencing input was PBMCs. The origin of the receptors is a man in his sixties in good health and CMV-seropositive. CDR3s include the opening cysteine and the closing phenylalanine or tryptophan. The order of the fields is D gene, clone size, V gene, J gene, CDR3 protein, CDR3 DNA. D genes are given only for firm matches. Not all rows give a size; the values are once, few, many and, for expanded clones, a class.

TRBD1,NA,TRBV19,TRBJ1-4,CASRRDRAAEKLFF,TGTGCCAGTAGGAGGGACAGGGCTGCTGAAAAACTGTTTTTT
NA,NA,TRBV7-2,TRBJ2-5,CASSLVRTNQETQYF,TGTGCCAGCAGCTTAGTTCGGACTAACCAAGAGACCCAGTACTTC
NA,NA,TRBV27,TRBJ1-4,CASSSELNRAFDEKLFF,TGTGCCAGCAGTTCCGAGCTAAACAGGGCGTTCGATGAAAAACTGTTTTTT
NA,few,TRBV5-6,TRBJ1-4,CASSLVGAEKLFF,TGTGCCAGCAGCTTGGTGGGGGCAGAAAAACTGTTTTTT
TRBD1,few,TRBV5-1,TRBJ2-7,CASSHTTGNYEQYF,TGCGCCAGCTCCCATACGACAGGGAACTACGAGCAGTACTTC
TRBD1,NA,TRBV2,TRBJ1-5,CASSGPGQGNQPQHF,TGTGCCAGCAGTGGCCCGGGACAGGGCAATCAGCCCCAGCATTTT
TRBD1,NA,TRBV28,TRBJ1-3,CASSLLGQVSSGNTIYF,TGTGCCAGCAGTTTACTCGGACAGGTCAGCTCTGGAAACACCATATATTTT
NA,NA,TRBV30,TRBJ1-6,CAWSGQEKSPLHF,TGTGCCTGGAGTGGACAGGAAAAATCACCCCTCCACTTT
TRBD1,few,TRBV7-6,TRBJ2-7,CASSLPGQGPEQYF,TGTGCCAGCAGCTTACCGGGACAGGGGCCCGAGCAGTACTTC
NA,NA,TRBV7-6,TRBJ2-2,CASSLTGMGTGELFF,TGTGCCAGCAGCTTAACAGGGATGGGAACCGGGGAGCTGTTTTTT
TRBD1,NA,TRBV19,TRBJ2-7,CATARAGGYEQYF,TGTGCCACTGCGCGGGCAGGGGGCTACGAGCAGTACTTC
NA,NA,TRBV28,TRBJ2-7,CASSLPREHEQYF,TGTGCCAGCAGTTTGCCCCGGGAACACGAGCAGTACTTC
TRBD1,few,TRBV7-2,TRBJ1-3,CASSFTGVAGNTIYF,TGTGCCAGCAGCTTCACAGGGGTAGCAGGAAACACCATATATTTT
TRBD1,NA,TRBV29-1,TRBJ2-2,CGSPGQGNTGELFF,TGCGGCTCCCCGGGACAGGGGAACACCGGGGAGCTGTTTTTT
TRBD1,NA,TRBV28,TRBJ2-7,CASTMAGTASYEQYF,TGTGCCAGCACTATGGCCGGGACAGCATCCTACGAGCAGTACTTC
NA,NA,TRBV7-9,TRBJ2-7,CASSFQTEEQYF,TGTGCCAGCAGCTTTCAGACAGAAGAGCAGTACTTC
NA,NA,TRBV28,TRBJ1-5,CASSLAGGQQPQHF,TGTGCCAGCAGTTTAGCGGGGGGACAACAGCCCCAGCATTTT
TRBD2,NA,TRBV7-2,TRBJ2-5,CASSLDRPSGGETQYF,TGTGCCAGCAGCTTAGACAGGCCGTCGGGAGGGGAGACCCAGTACTTC
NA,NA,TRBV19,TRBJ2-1,CASSIWGGNEQFF,TGTGCCAGTAGTATCTGGGGAGGCAATGAGCAGTTCTTC
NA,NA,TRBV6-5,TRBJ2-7,CASSYGGGAQRSEQYF,TGTGCCAGCAGTTACGGTGGCGGGGCGCAACGCTCCGAGCAGTACTTC
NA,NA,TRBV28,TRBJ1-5,CASSSQGNQPQHF,TGTGCCAGCAGTTCCCAGGGAAATCAGCCCCAGCATTTT
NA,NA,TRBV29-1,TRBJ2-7,CSVEEGQPYEQYF,TGCAGCGTTGAAGAAGGACAGCCCTACGAGCAGTACTTC
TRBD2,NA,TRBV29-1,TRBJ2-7,CSVETGGEAYEQYF,TGCAGCGTTGAGACGGGAGGGGAAGCCTACGAGCAGTACTTC
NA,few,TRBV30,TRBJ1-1,CAWSVLANTEAFF,TGTGCCTGGAGTGTTCTGGCGAACACTGAAGCTTTCTTT
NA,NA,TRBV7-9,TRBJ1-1,CASSPPYPAEAFF,TGTGCCAGCAGTCCCCCCTACCCCGCTGAAGCTTTCTTT
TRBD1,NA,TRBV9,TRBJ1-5,CASSGTGGNPQHF,TGTGCCAGCAGCGGGACAGGGGGCAATCCCCAGCATTTT
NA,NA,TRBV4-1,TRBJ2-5,CASSTVEEETQYF,TGCGCCAGCTCCACCGTTGAGGAAGAGACCCAGTACTTC
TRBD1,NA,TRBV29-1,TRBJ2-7,CSAGRDRAHEQYF,TGCAGCGCTGGACGGGACAGGGCGCACGAGCAGTACTTC
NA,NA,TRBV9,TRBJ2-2,CASSETVGRGELFF,TGTGCCAGCAGCGAGACAGTCGGCCGCGGGGAGCTGTTTTTT
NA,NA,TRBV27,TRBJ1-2,CASSLGGDYGYTF,TGTGCCAGCAGTTTGGGGGGGGACTATGGCTACACCTTC
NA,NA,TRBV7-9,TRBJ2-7,CASSQTGSIYEQYF,TGTGCCAGCAGCCAAACAGGGTCCATATACGAGCAGTACTTC
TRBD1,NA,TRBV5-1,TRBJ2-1,CASSLEVAGGFNEQFF,TGCGCCAGCAGCTTGGAAGTGGCAGGGGGCTTCAATGAGCAGTTCTTC
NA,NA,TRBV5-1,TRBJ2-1,CASSPQGAGGGTEQFF,TGCGCCAGCAGCCCCCAGGGGGCGGGGGGGGGTACTGAGCAGTTCTTC
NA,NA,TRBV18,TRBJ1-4,CASSPGGGEKLFF,TGTGCCAGCTCACCTGGGGGCGGTGAAAAACTGTTTTTT
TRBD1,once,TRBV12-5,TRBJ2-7,CASGFGTGTYEQYF,TGTGCTAGTGGTTTTGGGACAGGGACCTACGAGCAGTACTTC
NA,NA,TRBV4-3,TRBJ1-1,CASSQGSREGTEAFF,TGCGCCAGCAGCCAAGGGTCCCGGGAAGGCACTGAAGCTTTCTTT
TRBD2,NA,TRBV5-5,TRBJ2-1,CASSSDPGLQPEQFF,TGTGCCAGCAGCTCCGATCCGGGACTACAACCCGAGCAGTTCTTC
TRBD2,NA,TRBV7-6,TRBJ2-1,CASSPGGTSYNEQFF,TGTGCCAGCAGCCCCGGGGGGACCTCCTACAATGAGCAGTTCTTC
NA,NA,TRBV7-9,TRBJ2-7,CASSLYGRKEQYF,TGTGCCAGCAGCTTATATGGTAGAAAGGAGCAGTACTTC
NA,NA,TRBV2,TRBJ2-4,CASSRTEAKNIQYF,TGTGCCAGCAGTAGGACTGAAGCCAAAAACATTCAGTACTTC
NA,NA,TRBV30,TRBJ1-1,CAWMRSTEAFF,TGTGCCTGGATGAGGAGCACTGAAGCTTTCTTT
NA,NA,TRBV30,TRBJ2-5,CAWSVLAPGPQETQYF,TGTGCCTGGAGTGTACTAGCTCCAGGGCCACAAGAGACCCAGTACTTC
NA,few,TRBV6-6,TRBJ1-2,CASSPDSSGGYTF,TGTGCCAGCAGTCCCGACTCCTCTGGAGGCTACACCTTC
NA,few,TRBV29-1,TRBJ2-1,CSVSQGHYNEQFF,TGCAGCGTCTCACAGGGCCACTACAATGAGCAGTTCTTC
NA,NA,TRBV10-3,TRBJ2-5,CAISDTLNRETQYF,TGTGCCATCAGTGACACCCTAAACCGAGAGACCCAGTACTTC
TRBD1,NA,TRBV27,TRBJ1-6,CASSPGQGVNSPLHF,TGTGCCAGCAGCCCGGGACAGGGGGTTAATTCACCCCTCCACTTT
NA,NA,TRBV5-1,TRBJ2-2,CASSRYETNTGELFF,TGCGCCAGCAGCCGTTATGAGACAAACACCGGGGAGCTGTTTTTT
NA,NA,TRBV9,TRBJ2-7,CASSVAFGGPIF,TGTGCCAGCAGCGTAGCCTTCGGGGGGCCCATCTTC
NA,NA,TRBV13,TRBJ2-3,CASSSGGTDTQYF,TGTGCCAGCAGTTCGGGGGGCACAGATACGCAGTATTTT
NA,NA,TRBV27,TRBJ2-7,CASSITGPYEQYF,TGTGCCAGCAGTATCACAGGCCCCTACGAGCAGTACTTC
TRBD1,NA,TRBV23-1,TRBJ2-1,CASSSRTGLIKSDNEQFF,TGCGCCAGCAGCTCACGGACAGGGCTTATCAAAAGCGACAATGAGCAGTTCTTC
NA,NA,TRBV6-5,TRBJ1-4,CASSPFWRANEKLFF,TGTGCCAGCAGTCCTTTTTGGCGGGCTAATGAAAAACTGTTTTTT
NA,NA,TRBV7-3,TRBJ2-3,CASSLFPWQDTQYF,TGTGCCAGCAGCTTATTTCCGTGGCAAGATACGCAGTATTTT
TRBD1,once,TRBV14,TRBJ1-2,CASSIQTGGGRYGYTF,TGTGCCAGCAGCATACAGACAGGGGGCGGGCGGTATGGCTACACCTTC
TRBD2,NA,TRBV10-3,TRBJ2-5,CAISDLAGGPKPQETQYF,TGTGCCATCAGTGATCTAGCGGGGGGGCCAAAGCCCCAAGAGACCCAGTACTTC
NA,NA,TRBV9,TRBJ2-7,CASSTEDSVDPYEQYF,TGTGCCAGCAGCACAGAGGACAGCGTTGACCCCTACGAGCAGTACTTC
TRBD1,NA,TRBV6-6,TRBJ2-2,CASTIGTGGHPGELFF,TGTGCCAGCACTATCGGGACAGGGGGTCATCCCGGGGAGCTGTTTTTT